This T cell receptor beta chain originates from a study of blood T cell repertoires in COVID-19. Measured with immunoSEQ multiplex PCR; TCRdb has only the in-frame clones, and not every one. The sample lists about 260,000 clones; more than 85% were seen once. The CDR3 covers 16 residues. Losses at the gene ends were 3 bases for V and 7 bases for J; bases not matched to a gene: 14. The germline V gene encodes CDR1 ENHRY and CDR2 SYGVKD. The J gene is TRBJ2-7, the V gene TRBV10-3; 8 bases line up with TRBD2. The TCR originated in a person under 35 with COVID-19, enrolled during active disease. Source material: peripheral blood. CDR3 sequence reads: CAISDAGTRPPGEQYF. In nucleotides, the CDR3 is TGTGCCATCAGTGATGCCGGGACTAGGCCCCCCGGGGAGCAGTACTTC.